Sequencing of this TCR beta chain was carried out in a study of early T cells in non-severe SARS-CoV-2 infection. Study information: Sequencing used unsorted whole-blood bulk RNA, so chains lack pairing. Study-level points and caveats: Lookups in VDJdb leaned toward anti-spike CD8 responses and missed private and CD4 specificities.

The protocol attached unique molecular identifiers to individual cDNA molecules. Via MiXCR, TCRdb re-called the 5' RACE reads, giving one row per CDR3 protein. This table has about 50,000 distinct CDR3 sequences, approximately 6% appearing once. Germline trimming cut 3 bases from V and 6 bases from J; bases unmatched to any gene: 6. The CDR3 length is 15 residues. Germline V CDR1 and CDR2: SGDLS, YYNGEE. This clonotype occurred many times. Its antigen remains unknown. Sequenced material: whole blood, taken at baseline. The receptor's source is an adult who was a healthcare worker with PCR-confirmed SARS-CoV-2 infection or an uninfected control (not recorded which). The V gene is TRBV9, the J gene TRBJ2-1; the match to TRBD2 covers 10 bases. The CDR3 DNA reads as TGTGCCAGCAGCGCCTCCGGGACTAGCGCCAATGAGCAGTTCTTC. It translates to CASSASGTSANEQFF. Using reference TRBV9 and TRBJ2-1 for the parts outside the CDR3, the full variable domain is DSGVTQTPKHLITATGQRVTLRCSPRSGDLSVYWYQQSLDQGLQFLIQYYNGEERAKGNILERFSAQQFPDLHSELNLSSLELGDSALYFCASSASGTSANEQFFGPGTRLTVL.